This TCR beta chain was found in a study of blood T cell repertoires in COVID-19 (dated by TCRdb to about 2020). In terms of the full investigation: Collaborator samples came from the United States, Italy and Spain and covered acute and convalescent phases of COVID-19. Sample metadata almost always included a de-identified subject ID, COVID-19 status, age in years and sex. The prospective study material was composed of cDNA or gDNA derived from T cells, B-cell-depleted T cells, or PBMCs. A freely available public database, intended as a resource for researchers studying the immune response to SARS-CoV-2, is where the repertoires were released. HLA class I and class II types, where available, came from metadata supplied by the sample provider rather than from assay-based typing. Samples came from the ongoing ImmuneRACE study (first 160 participants) plus 1,254 subjects from 6 global collaborators. Subjects who had been exposed to COVID-19, were actively infected with it, or had recovered from it provided the deeply sampled blood TCRbeta repertoires that made up the dataset. Results the study describes overall, beyond this receptor: The amount of clinical and demographic metadata varied by source and participant and was provided uncurated.

Compared with germline, V lacks 4 bases and J lacks 6 bases; bases without a gene match: 8. The CDR3 runs 15 amino acids, cysteine and phenylalanine included. The only DNA kept is the CDR3, 45 bases in frame from the first base. CDR1 and CDR2 are read off the germline V gene as SGDLS and YYNGEE. Each collaborating institution followed its own protocols to collect whole blood in K2EDTA tubes. Collaborator samples were shipped for TCRbeta analysis as frozen whole blood, isolated PBMCs, or DNA extracted from either sample type. The immunoSEQ Assay, a bias-controlled multiplex PCR, was used to amplify TCRbeta CDR3 regions from genomic DNA. The source study handled its data this way. Within the assay, amplification of reference gene primers was used to estimate how many nucleated cells each sample contained. Sequence reads were collapsed and filtered to measure the absolute abundance of every unique TCRbeta CDR3 rearrangement. For each sample, productive Simpson clonality was calculated as the square root of Simpson's diversity index over productive rearrangements. This immuneACCESS table, as held by TCRdb, lists in-frame sequences with V and J called but not all clones. Of the missing ones, under half trace to an unresolved V gene in checked studies; the others have no known cause. From that table come the V and J calls and clone size; the DNA was used to work out D and trimming. The sample contains 35,000 to 50,000 clones, 88% of them found a single time. The ten largest clones capture less than 1.5% of the sample.

Note on this clone: Its antigen is unknown. Base-call qualities are not available, and no considerably larger clone is one nucleotide away.

The chain couples TRBV9 to TRBJ1-5, with 9 bases in between that match TRBD1. The sample comprised peripheral blood. The TCR comes from a woman aged 40 to 50 with acute or convalescent COVID-19. Here is the DNA: TGTGCCAGCAGCCTAGGACAGGGGTGGTTTCAGCCCCAGCATTTT. The resulting protein is CASSLGQGWFQPQHF. The variable domain in full, with residues beyond the CDR3 obtained from the reference TRBV9 and TRBJ1-5 genes, is DSGVTQTPKHLITATGQRVTLRCSPRSGDLSVYWYQQSLDQGLQFLIQYYNGEERAKGNILERFSAQQFPDLHSELNLSSLELGDSALYFCASSLGQGWFQPQHFGDGTRLSIL.